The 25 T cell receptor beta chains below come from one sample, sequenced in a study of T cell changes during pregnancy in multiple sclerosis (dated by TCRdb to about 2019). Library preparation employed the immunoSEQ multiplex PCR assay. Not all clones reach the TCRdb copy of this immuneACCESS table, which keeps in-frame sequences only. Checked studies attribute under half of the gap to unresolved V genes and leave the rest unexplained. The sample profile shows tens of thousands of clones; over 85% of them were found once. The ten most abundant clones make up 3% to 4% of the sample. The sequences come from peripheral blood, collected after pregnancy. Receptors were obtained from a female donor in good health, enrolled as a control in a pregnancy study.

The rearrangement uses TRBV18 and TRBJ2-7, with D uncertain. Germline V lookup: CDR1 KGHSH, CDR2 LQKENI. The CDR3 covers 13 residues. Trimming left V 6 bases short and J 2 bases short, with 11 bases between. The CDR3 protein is CASSDTEPYEQYF. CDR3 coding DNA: TGTGCCAGCTCTGACACTGAGCCCTACGAGCAGTACTTC.

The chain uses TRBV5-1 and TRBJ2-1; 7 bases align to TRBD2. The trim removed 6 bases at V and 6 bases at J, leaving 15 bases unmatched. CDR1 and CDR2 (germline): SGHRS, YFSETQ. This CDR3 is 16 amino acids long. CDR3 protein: CASTDRWGGESNEQFF. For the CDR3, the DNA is TGCGCCAGCACCGACCGGTGGGGGGGGGAGTCCAATGAGCAGTTCTTC.

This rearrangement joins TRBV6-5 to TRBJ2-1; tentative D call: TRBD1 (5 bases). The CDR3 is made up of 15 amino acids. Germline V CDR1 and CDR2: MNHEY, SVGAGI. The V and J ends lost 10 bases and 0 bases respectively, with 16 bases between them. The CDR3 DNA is TGTGCCACCTCGAGAGACAGAAGCTCCTACAATGAGCAGTTCTTC. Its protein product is CATSRDRSSYNEQFF.

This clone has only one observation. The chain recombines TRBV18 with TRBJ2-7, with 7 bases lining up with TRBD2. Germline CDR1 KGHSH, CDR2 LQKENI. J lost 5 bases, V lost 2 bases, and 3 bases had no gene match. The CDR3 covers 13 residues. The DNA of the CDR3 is TGTGCCAGCTCACCAGAGGCGGGGGACGAGCAGTACTTC. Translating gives CASSPEAGDEQYF.

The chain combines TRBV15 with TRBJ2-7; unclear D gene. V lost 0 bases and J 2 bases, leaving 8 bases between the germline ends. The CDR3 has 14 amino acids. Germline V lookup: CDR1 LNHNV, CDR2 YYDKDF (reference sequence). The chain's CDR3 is CATSRDLVTYEQYF. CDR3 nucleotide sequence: TGTGCCACCAGCAGAGACCTTGTTACCTACGAGCAGTACTTC.

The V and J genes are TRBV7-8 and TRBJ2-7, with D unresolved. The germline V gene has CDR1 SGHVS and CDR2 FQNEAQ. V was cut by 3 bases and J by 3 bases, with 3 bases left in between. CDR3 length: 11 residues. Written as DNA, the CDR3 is TGTGCCAGCAGCTTCCGCTACGAGCAGTACTTC. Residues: CASSFRYEQYF.

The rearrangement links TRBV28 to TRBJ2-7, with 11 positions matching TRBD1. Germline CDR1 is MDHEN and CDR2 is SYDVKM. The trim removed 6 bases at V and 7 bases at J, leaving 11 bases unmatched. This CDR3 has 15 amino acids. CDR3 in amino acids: CASSFGTGGGGEQYF. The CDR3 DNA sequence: TGTGCCAGCAGCTTCGGGACAGGGGGAGGTGGGGAGCAGTACTTC.

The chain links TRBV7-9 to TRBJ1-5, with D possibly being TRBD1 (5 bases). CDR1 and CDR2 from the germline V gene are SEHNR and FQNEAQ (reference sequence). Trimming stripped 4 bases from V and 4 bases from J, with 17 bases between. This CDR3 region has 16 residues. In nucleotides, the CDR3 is TGTGCCAGCAGCTCCGAGCGTGGCAGGGTTAATCAGCCCCAGCATTTT. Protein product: CASSSERGRVNQPQHF.

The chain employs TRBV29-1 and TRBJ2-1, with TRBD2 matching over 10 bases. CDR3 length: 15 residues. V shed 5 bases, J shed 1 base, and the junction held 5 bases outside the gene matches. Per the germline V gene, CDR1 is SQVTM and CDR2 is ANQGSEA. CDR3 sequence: CSVQGLAESYNEQFF. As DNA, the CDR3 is TGCAGCGTTCAAGGACTAGCGGAGTCCTACAATGAGCAGTTCTTC.

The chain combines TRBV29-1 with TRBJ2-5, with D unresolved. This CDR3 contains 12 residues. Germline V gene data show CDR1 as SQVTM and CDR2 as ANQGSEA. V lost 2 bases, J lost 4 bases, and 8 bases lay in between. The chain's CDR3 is CSVELRRETQYF. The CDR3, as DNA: TGCAGCGTTGAATTGAGGCGAGAGACCCAGTACTTC.

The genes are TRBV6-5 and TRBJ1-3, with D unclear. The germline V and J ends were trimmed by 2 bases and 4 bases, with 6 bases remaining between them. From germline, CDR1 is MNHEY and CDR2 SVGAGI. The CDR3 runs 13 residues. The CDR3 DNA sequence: TGTGCCAGCAGTTACAAACAGGGAAACACCATATATTTT. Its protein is CASSYKQGNTIYF.

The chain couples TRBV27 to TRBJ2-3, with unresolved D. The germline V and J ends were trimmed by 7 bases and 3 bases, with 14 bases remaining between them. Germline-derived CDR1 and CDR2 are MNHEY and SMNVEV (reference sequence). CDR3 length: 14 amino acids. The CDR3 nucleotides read TGTGCCAGCAAAGTAGTAGCCCTGACAGATACGCAGTATTTT. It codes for CASKVVALTDTQYF.

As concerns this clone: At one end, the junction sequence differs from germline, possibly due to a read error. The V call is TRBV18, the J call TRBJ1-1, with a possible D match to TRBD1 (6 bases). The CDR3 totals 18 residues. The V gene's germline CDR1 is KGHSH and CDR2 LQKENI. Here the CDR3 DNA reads TGTGCCAGCTCATCACCAACCGACTTTCGGGACACCTACACTGAAGCTTTCTTT. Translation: CASSSPTDFRDTYTEAFF. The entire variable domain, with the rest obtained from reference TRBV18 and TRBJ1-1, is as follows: NAGVMQNPRHLVRRRGQEARLRCSPMKGHSHVYWYRQLPEEGLKFMVYLQKENIIDESGMPKERFSAEFPKEGPSILRIQQVVRGDSAAYFCASSSPTDFRDTYTEAFFGQGTRLTVV.

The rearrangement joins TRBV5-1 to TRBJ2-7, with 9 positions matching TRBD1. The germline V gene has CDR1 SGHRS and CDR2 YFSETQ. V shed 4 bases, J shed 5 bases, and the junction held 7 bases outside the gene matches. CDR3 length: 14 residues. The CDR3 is CASSLWDRVHEQYF. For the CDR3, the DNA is TGCGCCAGCAGCCTATGGGACAGGGTCCACGAGCAGTACTTC.

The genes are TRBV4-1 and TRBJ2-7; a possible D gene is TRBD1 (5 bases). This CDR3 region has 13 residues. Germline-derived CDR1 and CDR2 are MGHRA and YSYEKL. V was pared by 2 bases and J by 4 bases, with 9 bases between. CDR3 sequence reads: CASSQTDIYEQYF. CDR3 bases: TGCGCCAGCAGCCAAACGGACATTTACGAGCAGTACTTC.

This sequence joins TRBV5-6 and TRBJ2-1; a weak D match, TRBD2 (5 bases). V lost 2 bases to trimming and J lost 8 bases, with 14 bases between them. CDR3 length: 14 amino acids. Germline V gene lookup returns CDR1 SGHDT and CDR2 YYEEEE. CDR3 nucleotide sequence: TGTGCCAGCAGCTTCGCGCTAGGAGGATATGAGCAGTTCTTC. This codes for CASSFALGGYEQFF.

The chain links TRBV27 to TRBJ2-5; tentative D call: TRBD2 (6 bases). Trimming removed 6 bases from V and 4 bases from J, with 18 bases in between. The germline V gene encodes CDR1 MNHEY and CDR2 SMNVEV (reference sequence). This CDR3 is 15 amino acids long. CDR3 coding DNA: TGTGCCAGCAGCACGTGGGGGGTGGGTGCAGAGACCCAGTACTTC. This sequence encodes CASSTWGVGAETQYF.

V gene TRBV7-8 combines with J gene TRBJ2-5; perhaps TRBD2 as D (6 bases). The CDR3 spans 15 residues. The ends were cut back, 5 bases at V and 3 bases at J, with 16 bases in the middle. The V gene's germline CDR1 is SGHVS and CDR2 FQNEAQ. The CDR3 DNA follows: TGTGCCAGCAGCCCCGGTTTCGGGAGAGAAGAGACCCAGTACTTC. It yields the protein CASSPGFGREETQYF.

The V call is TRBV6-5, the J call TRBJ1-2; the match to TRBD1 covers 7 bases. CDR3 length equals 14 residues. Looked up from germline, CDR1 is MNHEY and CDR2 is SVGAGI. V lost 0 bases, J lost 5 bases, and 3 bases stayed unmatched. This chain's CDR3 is CASSYSTGTYGYTF. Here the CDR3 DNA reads TGTGCCAGCAGTTACTCGACAGGGACGTATGGCTACACCTTC.

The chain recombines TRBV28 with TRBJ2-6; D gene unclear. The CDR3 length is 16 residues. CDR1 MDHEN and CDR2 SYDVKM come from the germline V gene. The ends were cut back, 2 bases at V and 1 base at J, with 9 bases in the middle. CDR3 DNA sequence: TGTGCCAGCAGTTTACTATGGGCGTCTGGGGCCAACGTCCTGACTTTC. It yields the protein CASSLLWASGANVLTF.

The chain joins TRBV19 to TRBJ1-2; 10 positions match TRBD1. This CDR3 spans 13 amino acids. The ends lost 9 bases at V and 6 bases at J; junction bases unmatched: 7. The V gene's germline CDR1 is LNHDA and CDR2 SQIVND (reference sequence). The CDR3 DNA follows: TGTGCCAGCCTCCGGGACAGGGGACATGGCTACACCTTC. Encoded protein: CASLRDRGHGYTF.

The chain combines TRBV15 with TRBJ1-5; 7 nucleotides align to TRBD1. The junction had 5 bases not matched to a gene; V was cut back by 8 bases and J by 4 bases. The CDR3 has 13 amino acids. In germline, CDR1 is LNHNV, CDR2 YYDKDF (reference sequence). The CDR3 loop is CATRDRVNQPQHF. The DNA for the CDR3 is TGTGCCACCCGAGACAGGGTTAATCAGCCCCAGCATTTT.

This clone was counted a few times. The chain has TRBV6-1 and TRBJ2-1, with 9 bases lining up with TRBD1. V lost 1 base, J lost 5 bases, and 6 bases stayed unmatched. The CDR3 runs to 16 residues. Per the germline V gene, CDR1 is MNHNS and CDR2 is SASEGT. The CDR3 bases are TGTGCCAGCAGTGAAGACGCCGGGACAGGGAACAATGAGCAGTTCTTC. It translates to CASSEDAGTGNNEQFF.

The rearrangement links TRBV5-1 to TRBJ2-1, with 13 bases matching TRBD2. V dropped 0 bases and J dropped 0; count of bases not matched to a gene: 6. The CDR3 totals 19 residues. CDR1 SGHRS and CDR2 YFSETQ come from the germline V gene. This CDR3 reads CASSLGLAGGSPSYNEQFF. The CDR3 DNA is TGCGCCAGCAGCTTGGGACTAGCGGGGGGCTCACCCTCCTACAATGAGCAGTTCTTC.

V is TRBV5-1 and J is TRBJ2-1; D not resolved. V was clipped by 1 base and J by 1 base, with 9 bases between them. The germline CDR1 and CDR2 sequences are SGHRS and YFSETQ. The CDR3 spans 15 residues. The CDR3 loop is CASSLTLVSYNEQFF. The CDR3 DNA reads TGCGCCAGCAGCTTGACCCTAGTTTCCTACAATGAGCAGTTCTTC.